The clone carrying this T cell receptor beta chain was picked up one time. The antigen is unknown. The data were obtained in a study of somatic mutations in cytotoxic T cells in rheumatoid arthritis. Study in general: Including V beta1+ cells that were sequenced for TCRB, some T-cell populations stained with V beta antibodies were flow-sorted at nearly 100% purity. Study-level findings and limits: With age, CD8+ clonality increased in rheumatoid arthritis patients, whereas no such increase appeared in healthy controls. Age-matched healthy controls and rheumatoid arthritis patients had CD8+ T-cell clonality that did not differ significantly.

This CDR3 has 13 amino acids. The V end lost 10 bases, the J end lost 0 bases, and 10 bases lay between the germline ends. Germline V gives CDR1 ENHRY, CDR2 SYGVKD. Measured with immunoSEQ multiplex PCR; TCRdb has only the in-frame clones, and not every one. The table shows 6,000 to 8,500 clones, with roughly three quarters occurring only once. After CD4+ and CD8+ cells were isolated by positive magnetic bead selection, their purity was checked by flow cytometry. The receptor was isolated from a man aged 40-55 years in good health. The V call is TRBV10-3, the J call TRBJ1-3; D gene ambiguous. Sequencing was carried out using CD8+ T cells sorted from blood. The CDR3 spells CATGTSSGNTIYF. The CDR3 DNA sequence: TGTGCCACCGGAACTAGCTCTGGAAACACCATATATTTT.